Sequencing of this T cell receptor (beta chain) was carried out in a study of immune heterogeneity within non-small cell lung tumors. Notes on the study in general: Tumor sites within a patient were found to share identical dominant CDR3 beta clonotypes, and site-unique high-frequency clones were also present.

There are a few counts of this clonotype. Its antigen is unknown. Bulk tumor genomic DNA served as template, at roughly 630 ng per sample. Biopsies that were spaced far apart were taken, several per primary tumor, during surgery. The study cohort was described as untreated, and its members had newly diagnosed non-small cell lung cancer. They went on to have curative surgery. The donors were patients with newly diagnosed non-small cell lung cancer undergoing curative-intent surgery. Multiplex PCR employing 32 V and 13 J primers generated amplicons of the TCR beta CDR3. TCRdb itself ran the multiplex PCR reads through MiXCR, one entry per CDR3 protein. The sample shows more than 9,500 distinct CDR3 sequences, around 22% of them seen only once. Deletions cut 4 bases from V and 0 bases from J, with 16 bases between. The CDR3 totals 16 residues. Germline V gene sequence: CDR1 DFQATT, CDR2 SNEGSKA (reference sequence).

The genes are TRBV20-1 and TRBJ1-5, with a weak D call TRBD1 (6 bases). The sample consisted of lung tumor tissue. The origin of this receptor is a man between 60 and 75 years old with non-small cell lung cancer. CDR3 bases: TGCAGTGCTATATTCCCCACGGACAGTAGCAATCAGCCCCAGCATTTT. Protein product: CSAIFPTDSSNQPQHF.